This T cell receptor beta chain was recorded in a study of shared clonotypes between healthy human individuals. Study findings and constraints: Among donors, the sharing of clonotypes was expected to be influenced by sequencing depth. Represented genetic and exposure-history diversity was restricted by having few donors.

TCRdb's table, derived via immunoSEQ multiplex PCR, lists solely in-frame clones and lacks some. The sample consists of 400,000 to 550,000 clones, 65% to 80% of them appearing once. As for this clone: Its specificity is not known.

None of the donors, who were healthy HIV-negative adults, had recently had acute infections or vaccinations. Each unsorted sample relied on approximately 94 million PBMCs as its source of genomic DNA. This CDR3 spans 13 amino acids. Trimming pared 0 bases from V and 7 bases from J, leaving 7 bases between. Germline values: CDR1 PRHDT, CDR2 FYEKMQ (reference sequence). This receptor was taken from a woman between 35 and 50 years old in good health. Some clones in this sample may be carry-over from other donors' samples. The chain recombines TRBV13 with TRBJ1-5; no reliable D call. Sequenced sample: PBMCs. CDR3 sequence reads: CASSLGLGQPQHF. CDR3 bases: TGTGCCAGCAGCTTAGGCCTGGGCCAGCCCCAGCATTTT.